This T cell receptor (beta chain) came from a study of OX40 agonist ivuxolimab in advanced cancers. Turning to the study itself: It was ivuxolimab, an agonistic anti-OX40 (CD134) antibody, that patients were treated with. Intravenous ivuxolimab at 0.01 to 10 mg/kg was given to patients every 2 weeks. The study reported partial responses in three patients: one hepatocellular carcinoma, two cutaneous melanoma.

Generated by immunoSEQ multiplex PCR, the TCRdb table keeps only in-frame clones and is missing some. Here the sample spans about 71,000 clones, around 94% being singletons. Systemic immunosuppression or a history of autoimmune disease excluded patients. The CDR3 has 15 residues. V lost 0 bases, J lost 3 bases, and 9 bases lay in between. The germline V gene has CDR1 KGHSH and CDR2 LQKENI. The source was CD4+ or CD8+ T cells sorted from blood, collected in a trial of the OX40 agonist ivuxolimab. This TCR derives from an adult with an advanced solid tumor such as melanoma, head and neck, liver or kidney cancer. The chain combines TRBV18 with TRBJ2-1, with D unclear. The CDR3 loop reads CASSPPLVFYNEQFF. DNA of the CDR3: TGTGCCAGCTCACCACCCCTTGTATTCTACAATGAGCAGTTCTTC. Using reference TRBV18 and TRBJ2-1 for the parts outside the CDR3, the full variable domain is NAGVMQNPRHLVRRRGQEARLRCSPMKGHSHVYWYRQLPEEGLKFMVYLQKENIIDESGMPKERFSAEFPKEGPSILRIQQVVRGDSAAYFCASSPPLVFYNEQFFGPGTRLTVL.